The 4 T cell receptor beta chains given below trace back to one sample, sequenced in a study of T cells in Graves' hyperthyroidism and ophthalmopathy. The investigators amplified TCR beta CDR3 regions from RNA transcripts. A first-round RT-PCR of the TCR CDR3 used the HTBI primer set. TCRdb re-called the multiplex PCR reads with MiXCR, one entry per CDR3 protein. The sample holds roughly 710,000 distinct CDR3 sequences, approximately 40% seen once. The sequencing sample was made of blood. These receptors came from a woman in her forties with Graves' hyperthyroidism.

The chain uses TRBV24-1 and TRBJ2-3, with 8 bases identical to TRBD2. Germline V gives CDR1 KGHDR, CDR2 SFDVKD. Trimming took 4 bases from V and 2 from J; bases not matched to a gene: 7. The CDR3 runs 16 residues. CDR3 sequence (DNA): TGTGCCACCAGTGACCCAGGACTAGCCGACACAGATACGCAGTATTTT. Protein product: CATSDPGLADTDTQYF.

This chain links TRBV27 with TRBJ1-6, with 7 bases fitting TRBD1. The CDR3 spans 14 residues. The V segment lost 7 bases and the J segment 6 bases; nucleotides outside the gene matches: 6. Germline assignment: CDR1 MNHEY and CDR2 SMNVEV (reference sequence). The CDR3 nucleotides are TGTGCCAGCAAACGGGACAGAACTAATTCACCCCTCCACTTT. Its protein is CASKRDRTNSPLHF.

This clonotype was observed once. The V gene is TRBV9, the J gene TRBJ2-3; 9 bases line up with TRBD2. The germline V gene encodes CDR1 SGDLS and CDR2 YYNGEE. Trimming took 4 bases from V and 5 from J; bases not matched to a gene: 11. The CDR3 runs 16 residues. CDR3 amino acids: CASSPPSSGIGDTQYF. The CDR3 nucleotides read TGTGCCAGCAGCCCACCCTCTAGCGGGATTGGAGATACGCAGTATTTT. Complete variable domain (other parts from reference TRBV9 and TRBJ2-3): DSGVTQTPKHLITATGQRVTLRCSPRSGDLSVYWYQQSLDQGLQFLIQYYNGEERAKGNILERFSAQQFPDLHSELNLSSLELGDSALYFCASSPPSSGIGDTQYFGPGTRLTVL.

This clonotype was found many times. V gene TRBV7-9 combines with J gene TRBJ1-5; D is ambiguous. The germline V gene has CDR1 SEHNR and CDR2 FQNEAQ (reference sequence). V shed 5 bases and J shed 5 bases, with 13 bases lying between them. The CDR3 loop spans 14 amino acids. CDR3 in amino acids: CASSLTGVDQPQHF. CDR3 nucleotide sequence: TGTGCCAGCAGCCTCACCGGGGTCGATCAGCCCCAGCATTTT.